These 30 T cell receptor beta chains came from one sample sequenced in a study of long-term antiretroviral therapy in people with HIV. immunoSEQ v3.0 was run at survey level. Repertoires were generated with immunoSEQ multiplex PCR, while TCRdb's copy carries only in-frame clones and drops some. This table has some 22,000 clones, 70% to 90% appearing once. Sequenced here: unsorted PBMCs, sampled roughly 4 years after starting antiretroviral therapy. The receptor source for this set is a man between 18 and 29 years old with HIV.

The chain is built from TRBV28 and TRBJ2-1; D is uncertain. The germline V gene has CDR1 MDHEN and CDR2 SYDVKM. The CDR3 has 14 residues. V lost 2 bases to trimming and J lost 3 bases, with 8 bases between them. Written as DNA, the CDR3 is TGTGCCAGCAGTTTACCTTACGGCTACAATGAGCAGTTCTTC. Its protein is CASSLPYGYNEQFF. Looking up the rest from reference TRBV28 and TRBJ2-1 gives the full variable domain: DVKVTQSSRYLVKRTGEKVFLECVQDMDHENMFWYRQDPGLGLRLIYFSYDVKMKEKGDIPEGYSVSREKKERFSLILESASTNQTSMYLCASSLPYGYNEQFFGPGTRLTVL.

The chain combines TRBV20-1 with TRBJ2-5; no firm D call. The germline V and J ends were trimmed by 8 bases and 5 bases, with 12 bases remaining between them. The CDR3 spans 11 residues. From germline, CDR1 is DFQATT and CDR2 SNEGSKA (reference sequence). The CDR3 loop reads CSPRQGETQYF. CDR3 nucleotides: TGCAGTCCTCGCCAAGGGGAGACCCAGTACTTC.

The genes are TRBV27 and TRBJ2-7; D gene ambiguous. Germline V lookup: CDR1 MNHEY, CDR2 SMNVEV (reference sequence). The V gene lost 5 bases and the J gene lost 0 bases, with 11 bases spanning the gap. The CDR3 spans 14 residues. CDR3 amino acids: CASSLRPPSYEQYF. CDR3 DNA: TGTGCCAGCAGTCTTCGGCCGCCCTCCTACGAGCAGTACTTC.

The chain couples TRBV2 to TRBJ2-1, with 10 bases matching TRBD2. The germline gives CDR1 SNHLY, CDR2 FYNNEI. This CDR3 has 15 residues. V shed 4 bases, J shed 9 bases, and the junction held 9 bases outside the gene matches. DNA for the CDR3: TGTGCCAGCAGTGGGGGACTAGCGCCTGGGGGTGAGCAGTTCTTC. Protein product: CASSGGLAPGGEQFF. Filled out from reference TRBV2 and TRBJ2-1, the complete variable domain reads EPEVTQTPSHQVTQMGQEVILRCVPISNHLYFYWYRQILGQKVEFLVSFYNNEISEKSEIFDDQFSVERPDGSNFTLKIRSTKLEDSAMYFCASSGGLAPGGEQFFGPGTRLTVL.

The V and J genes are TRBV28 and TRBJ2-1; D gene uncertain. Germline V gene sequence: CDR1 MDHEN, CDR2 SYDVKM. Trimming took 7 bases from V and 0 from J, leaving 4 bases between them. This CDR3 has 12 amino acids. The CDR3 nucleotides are TGTGCCAGCATCAGCTCCTACAATGAGCAGTTCTTC. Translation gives CASISSYNEQFF.

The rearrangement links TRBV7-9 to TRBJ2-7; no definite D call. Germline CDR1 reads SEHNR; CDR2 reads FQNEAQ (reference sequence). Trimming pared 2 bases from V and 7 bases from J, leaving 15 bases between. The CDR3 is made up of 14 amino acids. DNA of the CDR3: TGTGCCAGCAGCTTAACCGGAAACTTAGGGGAGCAGTACTTC. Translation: CASSLTGNLGEQYF.

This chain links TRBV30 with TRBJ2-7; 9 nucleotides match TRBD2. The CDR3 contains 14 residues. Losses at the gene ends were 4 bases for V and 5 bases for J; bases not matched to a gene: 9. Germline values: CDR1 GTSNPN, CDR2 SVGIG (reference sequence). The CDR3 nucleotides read TGTGCCTGGACGGTAGCGGGGGTAGGAAACGAGCAGTACTTC. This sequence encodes CAWTVAGVGNEQYF.

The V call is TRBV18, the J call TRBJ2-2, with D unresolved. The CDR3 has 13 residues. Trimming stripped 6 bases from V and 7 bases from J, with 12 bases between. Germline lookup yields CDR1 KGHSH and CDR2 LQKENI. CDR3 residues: CASSQERSGELFF. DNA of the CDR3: TGTGCCAGCTCCCAAGAGAGGAGCGGGGAGCTGTTTTTT.

CDR3 loop: CASSLSAGPNEKLFF. The CDR3 DNA reads as TGCGCCAGCAGCTTGAGTGCAGGACCTAATGAAAAACTGTTTTTT. The V call is TRBV5-1, the J call TRBJ1-4; D gene ambiguous. The CDR3 sequence is 15 residues long. The ends were cut back, 1 base at V and 3 bases at J, with 10 bases in the middle. Germline CDR1 SGHRS, CDR2 YFSETQ.

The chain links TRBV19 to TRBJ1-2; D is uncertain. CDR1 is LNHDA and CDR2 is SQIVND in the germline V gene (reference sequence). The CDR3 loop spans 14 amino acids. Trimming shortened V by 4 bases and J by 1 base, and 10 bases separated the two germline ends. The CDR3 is CASSRTQSNYGYTF. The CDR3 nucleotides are TGTGCCAGTAGTAGAACGCAGAGTAACTATGGCTACACCTTC.

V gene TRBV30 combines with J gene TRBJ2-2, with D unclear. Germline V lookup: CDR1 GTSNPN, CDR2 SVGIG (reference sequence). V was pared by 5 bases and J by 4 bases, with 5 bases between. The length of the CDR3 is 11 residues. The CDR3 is CAWDTTGELFF. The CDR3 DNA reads TGTGCCTGGGACACCACCGGGGAGCTGTTTTTT.

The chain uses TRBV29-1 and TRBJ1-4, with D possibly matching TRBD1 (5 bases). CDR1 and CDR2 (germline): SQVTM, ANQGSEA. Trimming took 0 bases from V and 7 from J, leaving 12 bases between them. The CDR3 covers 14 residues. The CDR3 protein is CSVEEKTGTEKLFF. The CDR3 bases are TGCAGCGTTGAAGAAAAGACGGGGACTGAAAAACTGTTTTTT.

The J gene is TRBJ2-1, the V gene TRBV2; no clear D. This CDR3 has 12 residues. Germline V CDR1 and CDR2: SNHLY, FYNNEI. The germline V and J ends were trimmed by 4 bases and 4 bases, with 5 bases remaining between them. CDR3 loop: CASSVGYNEQFF. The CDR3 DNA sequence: TGTGCCAGCAGTGTTGGGTACAATGAGCAGTTCTTC.

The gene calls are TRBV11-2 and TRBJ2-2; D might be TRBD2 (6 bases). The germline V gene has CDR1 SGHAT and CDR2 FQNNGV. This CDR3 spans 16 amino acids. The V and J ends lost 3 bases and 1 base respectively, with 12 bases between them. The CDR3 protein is CASSFSGILNTGELFF. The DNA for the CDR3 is TGTGCCAGCAGCTTTAGCGGAATCCTGAACACCGGGGAGCTGTTTTTT.

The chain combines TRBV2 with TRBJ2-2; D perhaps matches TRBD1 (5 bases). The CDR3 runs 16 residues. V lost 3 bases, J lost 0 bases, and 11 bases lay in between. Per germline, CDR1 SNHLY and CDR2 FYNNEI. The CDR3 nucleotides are TGTGCCAGCAGTGACAGCCAGGGCGCGAACACCGGGGAGCTGTTTTTT. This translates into CASSDSQGANTGELFF. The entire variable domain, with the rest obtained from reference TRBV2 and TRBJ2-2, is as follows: EPEVTQTPSHQVTQMGQEVILRCVPISNHLYFYWYRQILGQKVEFLVSFYNNEISEKSEIFDDQFSVERPDGSNFTLKIRSTKLEDSAMYFCASSDSQGANTGELFFGEGSRLTVL.

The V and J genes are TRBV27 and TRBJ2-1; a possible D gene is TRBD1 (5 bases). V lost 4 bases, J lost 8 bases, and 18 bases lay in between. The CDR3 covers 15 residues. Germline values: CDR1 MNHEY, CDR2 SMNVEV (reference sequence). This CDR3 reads CASSSPRAGSDEQFF. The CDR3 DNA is TGTGCCAGCAGTTCCCCCAGGGCAGGAAGCGATGAGCAGTTCTTC.

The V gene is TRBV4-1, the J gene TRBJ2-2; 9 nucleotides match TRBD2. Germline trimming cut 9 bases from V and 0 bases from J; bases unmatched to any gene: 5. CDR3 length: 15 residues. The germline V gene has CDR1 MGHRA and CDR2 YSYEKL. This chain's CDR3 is CASRREGTNTGELFF. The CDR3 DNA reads TGCGCCAGTAGGCGGGAGGGAACGAACACCGGGGAGCTGTTTTTT.

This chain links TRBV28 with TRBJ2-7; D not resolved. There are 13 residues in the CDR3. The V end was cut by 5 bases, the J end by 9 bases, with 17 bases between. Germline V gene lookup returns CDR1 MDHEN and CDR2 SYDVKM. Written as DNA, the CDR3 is TGTGCCAGCAGTACTCCGGGTCAGGCAGTGCAGTACGTC. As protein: CASSTPGQAVQYV.

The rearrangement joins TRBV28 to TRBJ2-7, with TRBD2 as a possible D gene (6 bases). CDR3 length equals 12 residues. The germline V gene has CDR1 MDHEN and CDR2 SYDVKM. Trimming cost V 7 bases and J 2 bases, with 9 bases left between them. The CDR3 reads CASTEGTYEQYF. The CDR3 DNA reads TGTGCCAGCACGGAGGGGACCTACGAGCAGTACTTC.

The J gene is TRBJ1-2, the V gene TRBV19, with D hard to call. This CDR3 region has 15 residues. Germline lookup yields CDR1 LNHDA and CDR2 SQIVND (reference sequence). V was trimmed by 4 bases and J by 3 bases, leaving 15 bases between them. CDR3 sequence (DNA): TGTGCCAGTAGTACCCCGGGTCGCCCAGACTATGGCTACACCTTC. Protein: CASSTPGRPDYGYTF. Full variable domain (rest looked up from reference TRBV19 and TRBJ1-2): DGGITQSPKYLFRKEGQNVTLSCEQNLNHDAMYWYRQDPGQGLRLIYYSQIVNDFQKGDIAEGYSVSREKKESFPLTVTSAQKNPTAFYLCASSTPGRPDYGYTFGSGTRLTVV.

Here the CDR3 DNA reads TGCAGCGGCGAGGAGGGGGCTGGAGAGACCCAGTACTTC. Protein product: CSGEEGAGETQYF. This chain connects TRBV29-1 to TRBJ2-5; weak D call: TRBD1 (7 bases). CDR1 is SQVTM, CDR2 ANQGSEA, per germline. The CDR3 is made up of 13 amino acids. Trimming pared 7 bases from V and 4 bases from J, leaving 16 bases between.

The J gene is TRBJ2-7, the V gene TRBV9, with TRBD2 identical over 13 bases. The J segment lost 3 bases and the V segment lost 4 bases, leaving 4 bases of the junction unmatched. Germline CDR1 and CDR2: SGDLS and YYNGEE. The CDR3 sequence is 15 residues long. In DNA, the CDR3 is TGTGCCAGCAGCCCCGGGACTAGCGGGATCTACGAGCAGTACTTC. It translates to CASSPGTSGIYEQYF.

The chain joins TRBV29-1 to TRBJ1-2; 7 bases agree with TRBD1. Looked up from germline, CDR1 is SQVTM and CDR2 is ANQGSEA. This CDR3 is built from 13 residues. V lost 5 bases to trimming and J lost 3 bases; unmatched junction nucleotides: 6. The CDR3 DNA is TGCAGCGTTCCCCCGGGACAGCACTATGGCTACACCTTC. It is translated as CSVPPGQHYGYTF.

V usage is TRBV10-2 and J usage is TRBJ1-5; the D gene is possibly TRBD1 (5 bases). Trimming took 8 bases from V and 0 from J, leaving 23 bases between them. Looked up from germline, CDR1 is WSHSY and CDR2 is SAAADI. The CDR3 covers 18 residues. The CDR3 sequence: CASHSGPRMEDSNQPQHF. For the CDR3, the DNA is TGCGCCAGCCATTCGGGACCTCGGATGGAAGATAGCAATCAGCCCCAGCATTTT.

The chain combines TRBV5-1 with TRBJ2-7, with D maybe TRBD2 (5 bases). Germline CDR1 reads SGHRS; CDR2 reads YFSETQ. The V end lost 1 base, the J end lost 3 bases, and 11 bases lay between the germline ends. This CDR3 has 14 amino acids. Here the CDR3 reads CASSLTTRDYEQYF. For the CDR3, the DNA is TGCGCCAGCAGCTTGACAACTAGAGACTACGAGCAGTACTTC. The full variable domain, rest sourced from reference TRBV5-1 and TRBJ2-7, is KAGVTQTPRYLIKTRGQQVTLSCSPISGHRSVSWYQQTPGQGLQFLFEYFSETQRNKGNFPGRFSGRQFSNSRSEMNVSTLELGDSALYLCASSLTTRDYEQYFGPGTRLTVT.

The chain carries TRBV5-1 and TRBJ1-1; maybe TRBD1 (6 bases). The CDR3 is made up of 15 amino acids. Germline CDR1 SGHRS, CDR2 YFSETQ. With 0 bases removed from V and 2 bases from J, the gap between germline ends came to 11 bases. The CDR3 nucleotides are TGCGCCAGCAGCTTGGCCCAACAGGGTAACACTGAAGCTTTCTTT. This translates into CASSLAQQGNTEAFF. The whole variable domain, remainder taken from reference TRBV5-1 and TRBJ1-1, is KAGVTQTPRYLIKTRGQQVTLSCSPISGHRSVSWYQQTPGQGLQFLFEYFSETQRNKGNFPGRFSGRQFSNSRSEMNVSTLELGDSALYLCASSLAQQGNTEAFFGQGTRLTVV.

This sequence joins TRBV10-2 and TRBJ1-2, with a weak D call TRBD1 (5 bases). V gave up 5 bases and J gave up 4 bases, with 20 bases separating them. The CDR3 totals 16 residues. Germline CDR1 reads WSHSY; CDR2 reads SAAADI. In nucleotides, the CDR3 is TGCGCCAGCAGTCTGAAGGCGGGGGTTAAAATCTATGGCTACACCTTC. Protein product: CASSLKAGVKIYGYTF.

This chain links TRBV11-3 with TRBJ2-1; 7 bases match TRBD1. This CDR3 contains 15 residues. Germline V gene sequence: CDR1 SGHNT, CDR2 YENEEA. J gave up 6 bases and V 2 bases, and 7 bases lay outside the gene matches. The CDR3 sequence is CASSLTGTASNEQFF. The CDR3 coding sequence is TGTGCCAGCAGCTTAACCGGGACAGCATCCAATGAGCAGTTCTTC.

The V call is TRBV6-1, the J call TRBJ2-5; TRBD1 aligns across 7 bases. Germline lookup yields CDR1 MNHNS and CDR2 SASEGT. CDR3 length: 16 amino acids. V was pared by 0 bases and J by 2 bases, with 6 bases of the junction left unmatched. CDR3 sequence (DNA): TGTGCCAGCAGTGAAGCTTACGGGACAGAGCAAGAGACCCAGTACTTC. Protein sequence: CASSEAYGTEQETQYF.

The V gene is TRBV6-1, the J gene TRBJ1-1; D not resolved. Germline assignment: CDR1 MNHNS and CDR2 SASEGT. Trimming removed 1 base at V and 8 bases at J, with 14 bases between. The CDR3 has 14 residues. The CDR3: CASSEGAVRDEAFF. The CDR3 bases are TGTGCCAGCAGTGAAGGGGCAGTCCGAGACGAAGCTTTCTTT.